This record looks at one T cell receptor beta chain sequence and its context. What it binds is unknown. Mixed chimerism was transient after nonmyeloablative marrow transplants from related graft donors. Thawed PBMCs were FACS-sorted into unstimulated CD4+CD25+CD127- regulatory T cells, CD4+CD25- non-regulatory cells, CD4 and CD8 cells. This entry comes from a study of Tregs in tolerant kidney transplant recipients. Whole-study results and caveats: Donor-specific Treg expansion exceeded global Treg expansion in tolerant patients, suggesting antigen drive. Expanding Tregs on activated donor B cells appeared to best identify donor-specific TCRbeta clones. Findings come from small patient numbers and require larger validation.

This CDR3 region has 13 residues. CDR1 is MNHEY, CDR2 SMNVEV, per germline (reference sequence). V shed 6 bases, J shed 0 bases, and the junction held 2 bases outside the gene matches. The assay was immunoSEQ multiplex PCR, and TCRdb's table has in-frame clones only and misses some. The repertoire holds 45,000 to 55,000 clones, with over 80% as singletons. This sequence originates from a human patient who received a combined kidney and bone marrow transplant. The T cells may come from the graft donor. The chain uses TRBV27 and TRBJ2-7; 7 bases line up with TRBD2. The material was CD8+ T cells from blood (PBMCs), obtained 24 months after the transplant. The CDR3 reads CASRASGSYEQYF. CDR3 in DNA: TGTGCCAGCAGGGCTAGCGGCTCCTACGAGCAGTACTTC.